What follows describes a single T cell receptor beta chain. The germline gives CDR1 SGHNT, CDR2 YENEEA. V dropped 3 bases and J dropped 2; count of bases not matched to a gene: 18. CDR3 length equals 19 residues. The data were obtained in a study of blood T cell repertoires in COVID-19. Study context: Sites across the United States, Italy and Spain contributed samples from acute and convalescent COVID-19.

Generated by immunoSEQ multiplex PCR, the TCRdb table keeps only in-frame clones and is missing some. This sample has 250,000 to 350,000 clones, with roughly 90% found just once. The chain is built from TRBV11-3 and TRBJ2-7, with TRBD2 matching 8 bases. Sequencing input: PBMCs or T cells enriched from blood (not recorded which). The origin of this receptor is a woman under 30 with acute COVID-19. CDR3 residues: CASSLRGTRVGGGTYEQYF. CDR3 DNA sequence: TGTGCCAGCAGCTTGCGCGGGACAAGGGTGGGCGGGGGGACCTACGAGCAGTACTTC. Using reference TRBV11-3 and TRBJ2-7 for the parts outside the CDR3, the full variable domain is EAGVVQSPRYKIIEKKQPVAFWCNPISGHNTLYWYLQNLGQGPELLIRYENEEAVDDSQLPKDRFSAERLKGVDSTLKIQPAELGDSAVYLCASSLRGTRVGGGTYEQYFGPGTRLTVT.